This entry concerns a single T cell receptor beta chain. Its antigen is as yet unknown. It was second doses at about 4 or about 12 weeks that were pooled. The CDR3 spans 14 residues. Trimming shortened V by 8 bases and J by 0 bases, and 13 bases separated the two germline ends. Germline CDR1 MNHEY, CDR2 SVGAGI. These data belong to a study of T cell responses to AZD1222 COVID-19 vaccine. General study results and limits: Distributed over spike, vaccine-associated CD4 TCRs predominated at 160-218 and 743-854. The study identified only 6 or 7 AZD1222 recipients as seropositive at baseline.

Sequenced by immunoSEQ multiplex PCR; TCRdb stores in-frame clones only, minus some. This sample carries about 150,000 clones, 85% to 95% of them seen once, and the ten largest clones take about 1.4%. This chain connects TRBV6-5 to TRBJ2-5; maybe TRBD1 (6 bases). The specimen was peripheral blood, collected 28 days after the second AZD1222 dose. The TCR comes from an adult who received the AZD1222 COVID-19 vaccine. DNA of the CDR3: TGTGCCAGCCGGGACACTCCGTACCAAGAGACCCAGTACTTC. Amino acid sequence: CASRDTPYQETQYF.